Shown below are 22 T cell receptor beta chains from a single sample sequenced in a study of CD8+CD57+ T cells in acquired aplastic anemia. Genomic DNA acted as the template from which TCR beta VDJ combination and CDR3 sequence profiling were carried out. TCRdb called the reads again in MiXCR, with one record for every CDR3 protein. Of under 200,000 distinct CDR3 sequences in the sample, about 48% are singletons; the top ten hold approximately 1%. The sample taken for sequencing was sorted CD4+, CD8+, or CD8+CD57+ T cells (not recorded which) from PBMCs. All receptors derive from a human donor in good health.

In its sample, this clonotype was seen once. A read error is possible here, since a much larger clone lies one base away. This CDR3 is missing its conserved last phenylalanine or tryptophan, likely due to a read error. The chain uses TRBV5-1 and TRBJ1-5; D gene uncertain. The V end lost 4 bases, the J end lost 4 bases, and 12 bases lay between the germline ends. CDR1 and CDR2 from the germline V gene are SGHRS and YFSETQ. The CDR3 is 14 residues long. The CDR3 nucleotides read TGCGCCAGCAGCCCGGCTTCGGGGAATCAGCCCCAGCATTCT. Protein: CASSPASGNQPQHS.

The table lists this clonotype with many counts. V usage is TRBV10-3 and J usage is TRBJ1-1, with 8 bases aligning to TRBD1. From germline, CDR1 is ENHRY and CDR2 SYGVKD. CDR3 length: 14 amino acids. V trimming: 4 bases; J trimming: 0 bases; junction bases outside the gene matches: 1. The CDR3 bases are TGTGCCATCAGTGGGACAGGGTTGAACACTGAAGCTTTCTTT. Its protein is CAISGTGLNTEAFF.

This clonotype was observed a few times. V usage is TRBV10-3 and J usage is TRBJ1-6; D perhaps matches TRBD1 (5 bases). With 5 bases removed from V and 8 bases from J, the gap between germline ends came to 10 bases. The germline gives CDR1 ENHRY, CDR2 SYGVKD. The CDR3 is 13 amino acids. CDR3 sequence (DNA): TGTGCCATCAGTAGGGACGGTTATTCACCCCTCCACTTT. As protein: CAISRDGYSPLHF.

V gene TRBV15 combines with J gene TRBJ2-7; 9 bases agree with TRBD2. Germline assignment: CDR1 LNHNV and CDR2 YYDKDF (reference sequence). The CDR3 is 15 residues long. Unmatched junction bases numbered 3, after V lost 1 base and J lost 2 bases. In nucleotides, the CDR3 is TGTGCCACCAGCAGAGTGCGGGGGGGTCCCTACGAGCAGTACTTC. Amino acid sequence: CATSRVRGGPYEQYF.

This clonotype was detected only once. This sequence joins TRBV19 and TRBJ1-1; 8 bases align to TRBD1. The CDR3 length is 15 residues. The trim removed 6 bases at V and 1 base at J, leaving 7 bases unmatched. The V gene's germline CDR1 is LNHDA and CDR2 SQIVND (reference sequence). The DNA of the CDR3 is TGTGCCAGTAGCGGACAGGGAGGCAGGAACACTGAAGCTTTCTTT. Its protein is CASSGQGGRNTEAFF.

Ten or more counts support this clonotype. V is TRBV6-5 and J is TRBJ2-1; D not certain. The V gene lost 6 bases and the J gene lost 3 bases, with 12 bases spanning the gap. The V gene's germline CDR1 is MNHEY and CDR2 SVGAGI. The CDR3 contains 14 residues. CDR3 nucleotide sequence: TGTGCCAGCAGACACCAGGATAACTACAATGAGCAGTTCTTC. It is translated as CASRHQDNYNEQFF.

This clonotype was counted many times. V and J are TRBV5-1 and TRBJ1-4; no clear D gene. Germline V lookup: CDR1 SGHRS, CDR2 YFSETQ. The CDR3 sequence is 15 residues long. Trimming left V 4 bases short and J 4 bases short, with 14 bases between. CDR3: CASSPVGIVNEKLFF. The CDR3 DNA reads TGCGCCAGCAGCCCGGTGGGGATTGTTAATGAAAAACTGTTTTTT.

The chain couples TRBV19 to TRBJ2-2, with D maybe TRBD2 (6 bases). V lost 7 bases to trimming and J lost 6 bases, with 12 bases between them. Germline V gene data show CDR1 as LNHDA and CDR2 as SQIVND (reference sequence). This CDR3 comprises 13 residues. The CDR3 DNA reads TGTGCCAGTAATTGGAGGGGTGCCGGGGAGCTGTTTTTT. It codes for CASNWRGAGELFF.

This clonotype was detected ten times or more. The rearrangement joins TRBV5-6 to TRBJ2-3; 11 nucleotides line up with TRBD2. Unmatched junction bases numbered 7, after V lost 7 bases and J lost 3 bases. The germline V gene encodes CDR1 SGHDT and CDR2 YYEEEE. This CDR3 has 15 amino acids. The CDR3 is CASLIAGGLTDTQYF. The CDR3 DNA reads TGTGCCAGCCTGATAGCGGGGGGGTTAACAGATACGCAGTATTTT.

This clonotype occurred a few times. The chain combines TRBV24-1 with TRBJ2-1, with TRBD1 as a possible D gene (6 bases). V lost 2 bases and J lost 10, with 8 bases in between. This CDR3 has 12 amino acids. Germline assignment: CDR1 KGHDR and CDR2 SFDVKD. The CDR3 loop is CATSDSDREQFF. CDR3 sequence (DNA): TGTGCCACCAGTGATTCGGACAGAGAGCAGTTCTTC.

The rearrangement joins TRBV27 to TRBJ2-7; 7 nucleotides agree with TRBD1. Unmatched junction bases numbered 5, after V lost 0 bases and J lost 3 bases. The CDR3 is 15 residues long. Per germline, CDR1 MNHEY and CDR2 SMNVEV (reference sequence). The CDR3 DNA is TGTGCCAGCAGTTTATCTCAGGGGGTAGGCTACGAGCAGTACTTC. Its translation is CASSLSQGVGYEQYF.

The chain combines TRBV20-1 with TRBJ2-1; 8 bases map to TRBD2. Looked up from germline, CDR1 is DFQATT and CDR2 is SNEGSKA (reference sequence). The length of the CDR3 is 11 residues. The junction had 5 bases not matched to a gene; V was cut back by 0 bases and J by 16 bases. CDR3: CSARDQRGIFF. In DNA, the CDR3 is TGCAGTGCTAGAGATCAGCGGGGGATATTCTTC.

This clonotype was seen at least ten times. V is TRBV7-9 and J is TRBJ2-3, with 9 bases identical to TRBD2. V lost 0 bases and J lost 5; bases outside the gene matches: 6. The germline V gene encodes CDR1 SEHNR and CDR2 FQNEAQ (reference sequence). The CDR3 is made up of 16 amino acids. The CDR3 is CASSLAPLAGRDTQYF. The CDR3 DNA reads TGTGCCAGCAGCTTAGCGCCGCTAGCGGGGAGAGATACGCAGTATTTT.

This clonotype was recorded many times. Written as DNA, the CDR3 is TGTGCCAGCAGCTTGGGACAGGTCTCCTACAATGAGCAGTTCTTC. This sequence encodes CASSLGQVSYNEQFF. The rearrangement joins TRBV7-3 to TRBJ2-1; 8 positions match TRBD1. Germline V lookup: CDR1 SGHTA, CDR2 FQGTGA. The CDR3 consists of 15 residues. V shed 3 bases and J 0 bases; nucleotides not matched to a gene: 1.

This clonotype was seen at least ten times. V is TRBV6-1 and J is TRBJ2-7; 8 bases map to TRBD1. The CDR3 has 14 residues. Per germline, CDR1 MNHNS and CDR2 SASEGT. J lost 5 bases, V lost 6 bases, and 9 bases had no gene match. This CDR3 is CASRKDRERDEQYF. In DNA, the CDR3 is TGTGCCAGCAGGAAGGACAGGGAGCGGGACGAGCAGTACTTC.

In its sample, this clonotype was seen a few times. The J gene is TRBJ1-5, the V gene TRBV3-1; D perhaps matches TRBD1 (5 bases). Looked up from germline, CDR1 is LGHDT and CDR2 is YNNKEL (reference sequence). The CDR3 totals 18 residues. Trimming removed 1 base at V and 6 bases at J, with 22 bases between. The CDR3 sequence is CASSQVGGTPGGGQPQHF. For the CDR3, the DNA is TGTGCCAGCAGCCAAGTGGGGGGGACTCCGGGTGGCGGTCAGCCCCAGCATTTT.

The V call is TRBV11-3, the J call TRBJ1-3; tentatively, D is TRBD1 (5 bases). Germline-derived CDR1 and CDR2 are SGHNT and YENEEA. The CDR3 is 13 amino acids. Trimming removed 6 bases at V and 2 bases at J, with 8 bases between. As DNA, the CDR3 is TGTGCCAGCAGGATGGGGGCTGGAAACACCATATATTTT. This codes for CASRMGAGNTIYF. The entire variable domain, with the rest obtained from reference TRBV11-3 and TRBJ1-3, is as follows: EAGVVQSPRYKIIEKKQPVAFWCNPISGHNTLYWYLQNLGQGPELLIRYENEEAVDDSQLPKDRFSAERLKGVDSTLKIQPAELGDSAVYLCASRMGAGNTIYFGEGSWLTVV.

This clonotype was detected many times. The J gene is TRBJ2-3, the V gene TRBV19; the match to TRBD1 covers 8 bases. J lost 5 bases, V lost 0 bases, and 7 bases had no gene match. The CDR3 contains 16 residues. The germline V gene encodes CDR1 LNHDA and CDR2 SQIVND (reference sequence). CDR3 sequence: CASSIEGHRGRDTQYF. In DNA form, the CDR3 reads TGTGCCAGTAGTATAGAGGGGCACAGGGGGAGAGATACGCAGTATTTT.

The V gene is TRBV7-2, the J gene TRBJ2-1; 9 nucleotides line up with TRBD2. Germline-derived CDR1 and CDR2 are SGHTA and FQGNSA. CDR3 length: 16 residues. J lost 4 bases, V lost 0 bases, and 4 bases had no gene match. CDR3 sequence reads: CASSLATSGSYNEQFF. The CDR3 region has the DNA TGTGCCAGCAGCTTAGCGACTAGCGGAAGTTACAATGAGCAGTTCTTC.

CDR3: CATSSDPGKDSPLHF. The CDR3 DNA reads as TGTGCCACCAGCAGTGACCCTGGGAAGGATTCACCCCTCCACTTT. The rearrangement links TRBV15 to TRBJ1-6; no definite D call. The CDR3 sequence is 15 residues long. V lost 3 bases, J lost 8 bases, and 14 bases lay in between. Germline CDR1 LNHNV, CDR2 YYDKDF (reference sequence).

There are many counts of this clonotype. This chain connects TRBV12-3 or TRBV12-4 to TRBJ1-5; D possibly corresponds to TRBD1 (6 bases). Trimming removed 6 bases at V and 0 bases at J, with 12 bases between. The CDR3 spans 15 residues. The DNA of the CDR3 is TGTGCCAGCAGCCTTCGGACAGATAGCAATCAGCCCCAGCATTTT. The encoded protein is CASSLRTDSNQPQHF.

This clonotype showed up many times. This chain links TRBV5-4 with TRBJ2-1; tentative D call: TRBD1 (6 bases). The V end lost 2 bases, the J end lost 4 bases, and 10 bases lay between the germline ends. The CDR3 is 14 amino acids. Looked up from germline, CDR1 is SGHNT and CDR2 is YYREEE (reference sequence). In DNA, the CDR3 is TGTGCCAGCAGCTTCGACAGGTATTACAATGAGCAGTTCTTC. It yields the protein CASSFDRYYNEQFF.